This T cell receptor beta chain was sequenced for a study of blood T cells in healthy people across ages. Regarding this clonotype: Its antigen is still unknown.

Study-level results: The long-lived group displayed more naive CD4+ cells, plus higher diversity, than the aged donors did. Across the age range, TCR beta diversity per million T cells fell in a roughly linear way.

Total RNA, at least 5 micrograms per sample, was extracted from PBMCs. The second PCR ran about 6 to 11 cycles with a sample-barcoded 5' primer and J-beta primers. A template-switch adaptor with 12 random nucleotides tagged each cDNA molecule. MiXCR, applied by TCRdb to the 5' RACE reads, yields one record per CDR3 protein. This sample has some 1.5 million distinct CDR3 sequences, with 28% found just once. The junction had 6 bases not matched to a gene; V was cut back by 7 bases and J by 6 bases. Germline V gives CDR1 SNHLY, CDR2 FYNNEI. CDR3 size: 13 residues. Material for sequencing was blood. This TCR derives from a woman aged 30 to 39 in good health. The chain uses TRBV2 and TRBJ2-1; TRBD2 matches 7 bases. The CDR3 coding sequence is TGTGCCAGCAACGATAGACTAGCCAATGAGCAGTTCTTC. Its translation is CASNDRLANEQFF.